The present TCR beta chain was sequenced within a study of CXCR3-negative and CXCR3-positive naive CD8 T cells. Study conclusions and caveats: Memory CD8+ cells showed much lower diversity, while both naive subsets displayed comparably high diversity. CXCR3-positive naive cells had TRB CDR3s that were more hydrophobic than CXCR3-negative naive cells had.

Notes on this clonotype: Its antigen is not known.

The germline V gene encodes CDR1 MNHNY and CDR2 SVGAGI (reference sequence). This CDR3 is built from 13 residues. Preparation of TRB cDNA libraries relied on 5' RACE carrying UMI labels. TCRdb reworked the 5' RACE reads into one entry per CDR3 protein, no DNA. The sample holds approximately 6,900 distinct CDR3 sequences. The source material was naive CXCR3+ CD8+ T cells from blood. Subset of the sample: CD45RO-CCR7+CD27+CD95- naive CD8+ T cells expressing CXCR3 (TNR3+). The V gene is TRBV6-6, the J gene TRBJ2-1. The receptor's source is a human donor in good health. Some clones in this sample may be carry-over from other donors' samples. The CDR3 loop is CASSYSRNNEQFF.